The 18 T cell receptor beta chains presented below share a single source sample, sequenced in a study of Ad26.COV2.S vaccination and SARS-CoV-2 variants. Here immunoSEQ multiplex PCR was the method, and the copy in TCRdb shows in-frame clones only, minus some. The top ten hold 10% to 15% of the sample, which has a few hundred thousand clones, 75% to 95% seen once. The treatment is: around 19 received Ad26.COV2.S at low or high dose, single or two shots; roughly five received placebo; per-sample allocation not given. Sample collection was performed on day 63 after the first vaccine or placebo injection. Specimen: peripheral blood, collected in a trial of Ad26.COV2.S vaccine versus placebo. These receptors were collected from a person aged 18-65 years who received the Ad26.COV2.S COVID-19 vaccine or a placebo.

The DNA for the CDR3 is TGTGCCAGTAGTCCCCGGGACAGCTACAATGAGCAGTTCTTC. This gives the protein CASSPRDSYNEQFF. The chain joins TRBV19 to TRBJ2-1; 7 positions agree with TRBD1. The CDR3 loop spans 14 amino acids. Per the germline V gene, CDR1 is LNHDA and CDR2 is SQIVND (reference sequence). V was clipped by 5 bases and J by 3 bases; unmatched bases: 4.

This chain connects TRBV19 to TRBJ2-3; 7 nucleotides match TRBD2. The J segment lost 4 bases and the V segment lost 9 bases, leaving 7 bases of the junction unmatched. This CDR3 is built from 13 residues. Per the germline V gene, CDR1 is LNHDA and CDR2 is SQIVND (reference sequence). The CDR3 is CASAGRGPDTQYF. In nucleotides, the CDR3 is TGTGCCAGCGCGGGGAGGGGCCCAGATACGCAGTATTTT.

The genes are TRBV2 and TRBJ1-1; D might be TRBD1 (6 bases). The CDR3 consists of 13 residues. The ends were cut back, 7 bases at V and 4 bases at J, with 13 bases in the middle. Looked up from germline, CDR1 is SNHLY and CDR2 is FYNNEI. The CDR3 reads CASTRLGGTEAFF. The CDR3 coding sequence is TGTGCCAGCACTAGGTTAGGGGGCACTGAAGCTTTCTTT. The whole variable domain, filled in from reference TRBV2 and TRBJ1-1, reads EPEVTQTPSHQVTQMGQEVILRCVPISNHLYFYWYRQILGQKVEFLVSFYNNEISEKSEIFDDQFSVERPDGSNFTLKIRSTKLEDSAMYFCASTRLGGTEAFFGQGTRLTVV.

This clone occurred once. The gene calls are TRBV28 and TRBJ1-4, with D unresolved. CDR1 is MDHEN and CDR2 is SYDVKM in the germline V gene. This CDR3 is built from 15 residues. V was pared by 2 bases and J by 3 bases, with 10 bases between. The CDR3 spells CASSLASAANEKLFF. The CDR3 nucleotides are TGTGCCAGCAGTTTAGCCTCCGCAGCTAATGAAAAACTGTTTTTT. Filled out from reference TRBV28 and TRBJ1-4, the complete variable domain reads DVKVTQSSRYLVKRTGEKVFLECVQDMDHENMFWYRQDPGLGLRLIYFSYDVKMKEKGDIPEGYSVSREKKERFSLILESASTNQTSMYLCASSLASAANEKLFFGSGTQLSVL.

This clone showed up just a few times. V usage is TRBV12-3 or TRBV12-4 and J usage is TRBJ1-6; no clear D. V dropped 5 bases and J dropped 6 bases, with 8 bases sitting between them. This CDR3 spans 13 amino acids. The CDR3, as DNA: TGTGCCAGCAGTCCCCAGGTTAATTCACCCCTCCACTTT. Its translation is CASSPQVNSPLHF.

The chain joins TRBV5-1 to TRBJ1-6, with D possibly being TRBD1 (5 bases). This CDR3 is built from 18 residues. Deletions cut 0 bases from V and 0 bases from J, with 13 bases between. Germline lookup yields CDR1 SGHRS and CDR2 YFSETQ. CDR3 loop: CASSLDPPGSSYNSPLHF. CDR3 nucleotide sequence: TGCGCCAGCAGCTTGGACCCCCCAGGGAGCTCCTATAATTCACCCCTCCACTTT.

This chain connects TRBV5-5 to TRBJ1-1, with D possibly being TRBD1 (5 bases). Trimming shortened V by 2 bases and J by 5 bases, and 13 bases separated the two germline ends. CDR3 length equals 14 residues. Looked up from germline, CDR1 is SGHKS and CDR2 is YYEKEE (reference sequence). Written as DNA, the CDR3 is TGTGCCAGCAGCTTTTCGGGGGTTGGAACTGAAGCTTTCTTT. Protein: CASSFSGVGTEAFF.

The chain links TRBV29-1 to TRBJ2-1, with a weak D call TRBD1 (5 bases). Germline assignment: CDR1 SQVTM and CDR2 ANQGSEA. This CDR3 contains 15 residues. Trimming cost V 1 base and J 0 bases, with 10 bases left between them. The CDR3 DNA sequence: TGCAGCGTTGAAGTGACAGACATCTCCTACAATGAGCAGTTCTTC. It is translated as CSVEVTDISYNEQFF.

V is TRBV6-5 and J is TRBJ1-5; D not certain. Germline CDR1 is MNHEY and CDR2 is SVGAGI. The CDR3 is 12 amino acids. With 8 bases removed from V and 9 bases from J, the gap between germline ends came to 14 bases. Here the CDR3 reads CASGPLEGPQHF. The CDR3 DNA sequence: TGTGCCAGCGGCCCCCTCGAGGGGCCCCAGCATTTT.

V gene TRBV12-3 or TRBV12-4 combines with J gene TRBJ2-1; D may match TRBD1 or TRBD2 (7 bases each). V lost 7 bases to trimming and J lost 7 bases, with 14 bases between them. This CDR3 is built from 13 residues. CDR3 amino acids: CASNNRGGNEQFF. The CDR3, as DNA: TGTGCCAGCAATAACAGGGGAGGGAATGAGCAGTTCTTC.

V gene TRBV9 combines with J gene TRBJ2-7; a possible D gene is TRBD2 (5 bases). Germline CDR1 and CDR2: SGDLS and YYNGEE. V gave up 0 bases and J gave up 1 base, with 14 bases separating them. This CDR3 has 16 residues. The CDR3 DNA is TGTGCCAGCAGCGTAGGATGGCGGGTGGGGTCCTACGAGCAGTACTTC. It codes for CASSVGWRVGSYEQYF.

In its sample, this clone was seen once. The genes are TRBV6-2 or TRBV6-3 and TRBJ1-1; 8 bases line up with TRBD1. Losses at the gene ends were 2 bases for V and 5 bases for J; bases not matched to a gene: 1. The CDR3 contains 13 residues. Germline CDR1 MNHEY, CDR2 SVGEGT. CDR3: CASSYDRGTEAFF. CDR3 nucleotides: TGTGCCAGCAGTTACGACAGGGGTACTGAAGCTTTCTTT.

The chain is built from TRBV27 and TRBJ2-7; 8 nucleotides agree with TRBD1. This CDR3 region has 14 residues. With 4 bases clipped from V and 5 bases from J, the junction kept 7 bases outside the gene matches. Germline assignment: CDR1 MNHEY and CDR2 SMNVEV (reference sequence). Here the CDR3 DNA reads TGTGCCAGCAGTTCCTACCGGACAGGGAACGAGCAGTACTTC. Encoded protein: CASSSYRTGNEQYF.

The chain combines TRBV6-2 or TRBV6-3 with TRBJ1-6; D not resolved. CDR3 length: 15 residues. Germline lookup yields CDR1 MNHEY and CDR2 SVGEGT. V dropped 0 bases and J dropped 5 bases, with 8 bases sitting between them. This CDR3 reads CASSYSPRNNSPLHF. The CDR3 coding sequence is TGTGCCAGCAGTTACTCACCCCGGAATAATTCACCCCTCCACTTT.

V usage is TRBV21-1 and J usage is TRBJ2-4; TRBD2 is the table's D call and was not checked against the DNA. TRBV21-1 is reported as a pseudogene. CDR3 length: 16 residues. The DNA of the CDR3 is TGTGCCAGCAGCAAACATAGCGGGAGGGCCAAAAACATTCAGTACTTC. Amino acids: CASSKHSGRAKNIQYF.

J is TRBJ1-5 and V is TRBV7-8, with TRBD1 as a possible D gene (5 bases). This CDR3 spans 16 amino acids. Trimming took 2 bases from V and 6 from J, leaving 17 bases between them. Germline CDR1 reads SGHVS; CDR2 reads FQNEAQ. CDR3 bases: TGTGCCAGCAGCTTAATCCCCGGGCAGGGAGGTCAGCCCCAGCATTTT. It is translated as CASSLIPGQGGQPQHF. Supplemented by reference TRBV7-8 and TRBJ1-5, the full variable domain reads GAGVSQSPRYKVAKRGQDVALRCDPISGHVSLFWYQQALGQGPEFLTYFQNEAQLDKSGLPSDRFFAERPEGSVSTLKIQRTQQEDSAVYLCASSLIPGQGGQPQHFGDGTRLSIL.

This chain links TRBV10-2 with TRBJ2-2, with unresolved D. Trimming left V 2 bases short and J 4 bases short, with 14 bases between. Germline CDR1 is WSHSY and CDR2 is SAAADI. The CDR3 runs to 16 residues. CDR3 in DNA: TGCGCCAGCAGTGAGAGCGCGCGGCAGTTCACCGGGGAGCTGTTTTTT. Translation: CASSESARQFTGELFF.

The genes are TRBV30 and TRBJ1-1, with D unclear. Germline V CDR1 and CDR2: GTSNPN, SVGIG (reference sequence). The CDR3 is 14 amino acids. Trimming pared 1 base from V and 1 base from J, leaving 10 bases between. The CDR3 nucleotides are TGTGCCTGGAGTGATGACGGCAAGAACACTGAAGCTTTCTTT. Amino acid sequence: CAWSDDGKNTEAFF.